Sequencing of this T cell receptor (beta chain) was carried out in a study of blood T cells in healthy people across ages. Findings and limits, study-wide: Per million T cells, the diversity of TCR beta decreased roughly linearly as age advanced.

The CDR3 covers 13 residues. CDR1 and CDR2 (germline): SGDLS, YYNGEE. The use of a sample-barcoded 5' primer and a J-beta primer mix characterized a second PCR of roughly 7 to 11 cycles. MiXCR, applied by TCRdb to the 5' RACE reads, yields one record per CDR3 protein. The profile shows roughly 800,000 distinct CDR3 sequences, under 30% of them singletons. Note on this clonotype: The target antigen is unknown.

The same sample was also used in a study of T cells of mothers and their children. That report notes: About 6 children and their three healthy Caucasian mothers were the donors. Related pairs of mothers and children showed slightly higher, non-significant overlap versus unrelated pairs.

Source material: blood. The chain has TRBV9 and TRBJ2-5; unclear D gene. The end of the DNA aligns better with TRBJ2-7, so the J call may be wrong. This TCR was sampled from a boy under 18 in good health. The CDR3, as DNA: TGTGCCAGCAGCGTAGTCTTATCCTACGAGCAGTACTTC. Its protein product is CASSVVLSYEQYF.